These 13 T cell receptor beta chains were all obtained from the same sample, sequenced in a study of shared clonotypes between healthy human individuals. The assay was immunoSEQ multiplex PCR, and TCRdb's table has in-frame clones only and misses some. The sample has under 2.5 million clones; 92% are singletons. Source material: naive CD4+ T cells from PBMCs. Indicated subset: CD45RA+ positively selected. Receptors originate from a man between 18 and 29 years old in good health. Some clones in this sample may be carry-over from other donors' samples.

The V call is TRBV6-5, the J call TRBJ2-7; 8 nucleotides align to TRBD2. CDR3 length equals 12 residues. The ends lost 6 bases at V and 6 bases at J; junction bases unmatched: 4. Germline CDR1 is MNHEY and CDR2 is SVGAGI. The CDR3 DNA reads TGTGCCAGCAGCGATAGCGGGATCGAGCAGTACTTC. Protein: CASSDSGIEQYF.

The V and J genes are TRBV5-1 and TRBJ2-5; the D gene could be TRBD1 or TRBD2 (5 bases each). The germline gives CDR1 SGHRS, CDR2 YFSETQ. V lost 6 bases to trimming and J lost 2 bases, with 14 bases between them. This CDR3 spans 14 amino acids. CDR3 in DNA: TGCGCCAGCAAGGTCGGGGCCTCACAAGAGACCCAGTACTTC. Translated: CASKVGASQETQYF.

CDR3: CASSFRSPNRGTGYEQYF. The DNA for the CDR3 is TGTGCCAGCAGTTTCCGTTCCCCAAACAGGGGAACGGGATACGAGCAGTACTTC. The rearrangement links TRBV7-9 to TRBJ2-7, with TRBD1 matching over 7 bases. In germline, CDR1 is SEHNR, CDR2 FQNEAQ (reference sequence). This CDR3 comprises 18 residues. Unmatched junction bases numbered 21, after V lost 6 bases and J lost 4 bases.

The gene calls are TRBV4-1 and TRBJ2-1, with D tentatively TRBD2 (5 bases). Germline CDR1 and CDR2: MGHRA and YSYEKL. V was shortened by 1 base and J by 10 bases, with 23 bases between the two germline ends. The CDR3 has 17 residues. Written as DNA, the CDR3 is TGCGCCAGCAGCCAAGGACTGCGGGTCTGGGTGGGCTCGGAGCAGTTCTTC. This encodes CASSQGLRVWVGSEQFF.

The J gene is TRBJ2-5, the V gene TRBV27; D unresolved. The CDR3 has 13 amino acids. The V gene lost 8 bases and the J gene lost 3 bases, with 13 bases spanning the gap. Germline-derived CDR1 and CDR2 are MNHEY and SMNVEV (reference sequence). In DNA form, the CDR3 reads TGTGCCAGCCGAAAACGGTCGAAAGAGACCCAGTACTTC. Its translation is CASRKRSKETQYF.

V gene TRBV9 combines with J gene TRBJ2-5, with 8 bases aligning to TRBD2. Trimming cost V 0 bases and J 1 base; bases outside gene matches: 11. This CDR3 comprises 18 residues. Germline CDR1 is SGDLS and CDR2 is YYNGEE. The chain's CDR3 is CASSVGGGLAGFQETQYF. The CDR3, as DNA: TGTGCCAGCAGCGTAGGTGGGGGTCTAGCGGGCTTCCAAGAGACCCAGTACTTC.

This rearrangement joins TRBV6-5 to TRBJ2-1; unclear D gene. Germline V gene lookup returns CDR1 MNHEY and CDR2 SVGAGI. The CDR3 is made up of 13 amino acids. V was shortened by 6 bases and J by 5 bases, with 11 bases between the two germline ends. This CDR3 is CASRERSNNEQFF. CDR3 bases: TGTGCCAGCAGGGAGAGGTCTAACAATGAGCAGTTCTTC.

The chain employs TRBV2 and TRBJ1-5; possibly TRBD1 for D (5 bases). This CDR3 is 16 amino acids long. Trimming cost V 3 bases and J 5 bases, with 17 bases left between them. Germline CDR1 SNHLY, CDR2 FYNNEI. Here the CDR3 reads CASSEGERDRYQPQHF. CDR3 in DNA: TGTGCCAGCAGTGAGGGGGAAAGGGATCGTTATCAGCCCCAGCATTTT.

This chain links TRBV30 with TRBJ2-6; no reliable D call. The CDR3 covers 16 residues. V lost 2 bases and J lost 0, with 11 bases in between. Germline V gene sequence: CDR1 GTSNPN, CDR2 SVGIG (reference sequence). CDR3 sequence reads: CAWSLRRTSGANVLTF. CDR3 sequence (DNA): TGTGCCTGGAGTCTACGACGGACCTCTGGGGCCAACGTCCTGACTTTC.

The DNA for the CDR3 is TGTGCCAGCAGCGTAGATCCTGGGACAGATTATGGCTACACCTTC. It specifies CASSVDPGTDYGYTF. The rearrangement links TRBV9 to TRBJ1-2, with 7 nucleotides matching TRBD1. Looked up from germline, CDR1 is SGDLS and CDR2 is YYNGEE. The CDR3 is 15 residues long. The J segment lost 5 bases and the V segment lost 0 bases, leaving 7 bases of the junction unmatched.

The rearrangement uses TRBV28 and TRBJ1-5, with TRBD1 matching 10 bases. The germline V gene has CDR1 MDHEN and CDR2 SYDVKM. The CDR3 has 15 residues. Trimming at V came to 5 bases and at J to 11 bases, leaving 12 bases not matched to a gene. CDR3: CASSAPGTGESAQHF. As DNA, the CDR3 is TGTGCCAGCAGTGCCCCGGGGACAGGGGAATCGGCCCAGCATTTT.

The chain employs TRBV19 and TRBJ2-7; weak D call: TRBD1 (6 bases). Germline CDR1 is LNHDA and CDR2 is SQIVND (reference sequence). V lost 7 bases, J lost 3 bases, and 16 bases lay in between. The CDR3 has 14 amino acids. Here the CDR3 DNA reads TGTGCCAGTACCCCCGGGACATTACTCTACGAGCAGTACTTC. Translation: CASTPGTLLYEQYF.

In the case of this clone: Additional DNA sequences in this sample encode the identical CDR3. V usage is TRBV28 and J usage is TRBJ1-5, with D unresolved. This CDR3 has 15 residues. CDR1 MDHEN and CDR2 SYDVKM come from the germline V gene. V was pared by 6 bases and J by 2 bases, with 14 bases between. CDR3 nucleotides: TGTGCCAGCAGCCTTCGTTATCAGGGCAATCAGCCCCAGCATTTT. Translation gives CASSLRYQGNQPQHF.